Here is one T cell receptor beta chain with its context. CDR1 is SGHRS, CDR2 YFSETQ, per germline. J was trimmed by 1 base and V by 1 base; bases with no gene match: 2. This CDR3 has 14 residues. The data originate from a study of blood T cell repertoires in COVID-19. Study background: Donors in the United States, Italy and Spain gave samples during acute or convalescent COVID-19.

The table came from immunoSEQ multiplex PCR; TCRdb's copy has only in-frame clones and leaves some out. The profile covers about 140,000 clones, with 85% to 90% appearing a single time and 11% taken by the ten largest. The chain links TRBV5-1 to TRBJ2-7, with 7 bases lining up with TRBD1. The receptor's source is a woman aged 80 or older with acute or convalescent COVID-19. Sequencing used peripheral blood. DNA of the CDR3: TGCGCCAGCAGCTTGACAGGGGAATCCTACGAGCAGTACTTC. Translating it yields CASSLTGESYEQYF.